Each of the 32 T cell receptor beta chains below was sequenced from the same sample in a study of cytotoxic CD8 clonotypes in ibrutinib-treated CLL. The assay was immunoSEQ multiplex PCR, and TCRdb's table has in-frame clones only and misses some. The sample carries 70,000 to 85,000 clones, around 84% recorded once. Sequencing was performed on PBMCs, taken at disease progression, from a patient treated with ibrutinib. These receptors were collected from a human donor with chronic lymphocytic leukemia.

The chain recombines TRBV6-1 with TRBJ2-1; D not resolved. From germline, CDR1 is MNHNS and CDR2 SASEGT. The CDR3 is made up of 15 amino acids. Trimming cost V 5 bases and J 6 bases, with 17 bases left between them. The CDR3 DNA sequence: TGTGCCAGCAGTTTCCGGCCGGACCGTAGCAATGAGCAGTTCTTC. Amino acids: CASSFRPDRSNEQFF.

V usage is TRBV9 and J usage is TRBJ2-3; 12 bases align to TRBD2. The junction had 4 bases not matched to a gene; V was cut back by 0 bases and J by 5 bases. This CDR3 comprises 16 residues. Germline V gene sequence: CDR1 SGDLS, CDR2 YYNGEE. DNA of the CDR3: TGTGCCAGCAGCGTAGCAGTGACTAGCGGGGGAGATACGCAGTATTTT. Translated, it gives CASSVAVTSGGDTQYF.

This clone was counted a single time. This rearrangement joins TRBV4-1 to TRBJ2-1; D tentatively reads TRBD1 or TRBD2 (6 bases each). There are 15 residues in the CDR3. Looked up from germline, CDR1 is MGHRA and CDR2 is YSYEKL. The V end lost 4 bases, the J end lost 10 bases, and 20 bases lay between the germline ends. CDR3 amino acids: CASSPLVRGPVEQFF. Written as DNA, the CDR3 is TGCGCCAGCAGCCCTCTAGTCCGGGGGCCGGTGGAGCAGTTCTTC.

In its sample, this clone is medium-sized. The chain links TRBV7-9 to TRBJ1-2; no reliable D call. The germline V gene has CDR1 SEHNR and CDR2 FQNEAQ (reference sequence). The CDR3 runs to 16 residues. V was shortened by 8 bases and J by 4 bases, with 23 bases between the two germline ends. CDR3 DNA sequence: TGTGCCAGCGGAACGTGGTTACCGACCCGTGGCTATGGCTACACCTTC. Translation gives CASGTWLPTRGYGYTF.

V is TRBV5-1 and J is TRBJ2-7, with 7 bases identical to TRBD1. The germline V gene encodes CDR1 SGHRS and CDR2 YFSETQ. V was clipped by 2 bases and J by 6 bases; unmatched bases: 8. The CDR3 is 14 amino acids. This chain's CDR3 is CASSLGGKSREQYF. Written as DNA, the CDR3 is TGCGCCAGCAGCTTAGGGGGCAAGTCCCGCGAGCAGTACTTC.

The genes are TRBV5-1 and TRBJ2-7; 12 bases agree with TRBD1. Germline lookup yields CDR1 SGHRS and CDR2 YFSETQ. This CDR3 is 14 amino acids long. J was trimmed by 7 bases and V by 3 bases; bases with no gene match: 5. CDR3 DNA sequence: TGCGCCAGCAGCTGGGGACAGGGGGCGGGAGAGCAGTACTTC. Translation gives CASSWGQGAGEQYF.

This chain uses TRBV19 with TRBJ2-7; 7 nucleotides agree with TRBD1. Germline CDR1 is LNHDA and CDR2 is SQIVND (reference sequence). With 4 bases clipped from V and 6 bases from J, the junction kept 9 bases outside the gene matches. The CDR3 totals 14 residues. The CDR3 sequence is CASSTRQGSPEQYF. The CDR3 DNA reads as TGTGCCAGTAGTACGAGACAGGGTAGTCCCGAGCAGTACTTC.

The chain joins TRBV7-8 to TRBJ1-5; TRBD1 agrees at 7 bases. The CDR3 loop spans 16 amino acids. Per germline, CDR1 SGHVS and CDR2 FQNEAQ. The V segment lost 5 bases and the J segment 5 bases; nucleotides outside the gene matches: 12. The CDR3 here is CASSPRGALSHQPQHF. The DNA of the CDR3 is TGTGCCAGCAGCCCCAGGGGGGCCCTGAGCCATCAGCCCCAGCATTTT.

J is TRBJ2-3 and V is TRBV27; D is possibly TRBD1 or TRBD2 (5 bases each). Germline V gives CDR1 MNHEY, CDR2 SMNVEV (reference sequence). The germline V and J ends were trimmed by 8 bases and 0 bases, with 12 bases remaining between them. The CDR3 length is 14 residues. The CDR3 DNA reads TGTGCCAGCGGACCGGGACGGAGCACAGATACGCAGTATTTT. Encoded protein: CASGPGRSTDTQYF.

CDR3 DNA sequence: TGTGCCAGCAGTTTATATGCTAGCGGGGGGGCAAGCTCCTACGAGCAGTACTTC. Protein product: CASSLYASGGASSYEQYF. The chain couples TRBV27 to TRBJ2-7; 12 bases match TRBD2. V shed 1 base and J 0 bases; nucleotides not matched to a gene: 7. Germline V gene sequence: CDR1 MNHEY, CDR2 SMNVEV (reference sequence). This CDR3 contains 18 residues.

This chain uses TRBV7-2 with TRBJ1-1; no reliable D call. Germline values: CDR1 SGHTA, CDR2 FQGNSA. The ends were cut back, 2 bases at V and 1 base at J, with 8 bases in the middle. There are 14 residues in the CDR3. The CDR3 DNA reads as TGTGCCAGCAGCTTAACGTACAGGAACACTGAAGCTTTCTTT. Protein: CASSLTYRNTEAFF. The complete variable domain, with remaining parts taken from reference TRBV7-2 and TRBJ1-1, reads GAGVSQSPSNKVTEKGKDVELRCDPISGHTALYWYRQSLGQGLEFLIYFQGNSAPDKSGLPSDRFSAERTGGSVSTLTIQRTQQEDSAVYLCASSLTYRNTEAFFGQGTRLTVV.

This chain links TRBV11-2 with TRBJ2-7; 11 bases align to TRBD2. The CDR3 contains 16 residues. Germline CDR1 and CDR2: SGHAT and FQNNGV. After removal of 4 bases from V and 2 bases from J, the junction contained 7 bases not matched to a gene. The CDR3, as DNA: TGTGCCAGCAGCTCCCTTCGACTAGCGGGAACCTACGAGCAGTACTTC. Residues: CASSSLRLAGTYEQYF.

This clone was observed a few times. The chain carries TRBV2 and TRBJ1-5, with TRBD1 matching 7 bases. There are 13 residues in the CDR3. V lost 8 bases, J lost 1 base, and 2 bases stayed unmatched. CDR1 is SNHLY and CDR2 is FYNNEI in the germline V gene. The CDR3 DNA reads TGTGCCAGCCGACAGGGAAGCAATCAGCCCCAGCATTTT. Its translation: CASRQGSNQPQHF.

This clone was observed a single time. This chain connects TRBV7-6 to TRBJ2-3, with 8 positions matching TRBD2. This CDR3 spans 14 amino acids. Germline CDR1 and CDR2: SGHVS and FNYEAQ. The V segment lost 9 bases and the J segment 1 base; nucleotides outside the gene matches: 6. This CDR3 is CASKGLAGTDTQYF. The CDR3 region has the DNA TGTGCCAGTAAAGGACTAGCAGGCACAGATACGCAGTATTTT.

The chain carries TRBV2 and TRBJ1-1; 7 positions agree with TRBD1. Germline V gene sequence: CDR1 SNHLY, CDR2 FYNNEI. After removal of 4 bases from V and 1 base from J, the junction contained 3 bases not matched to a gene. The CDR3 is 14 amino acids. The CDR3 DNA follows: TGTGCCAGCAGTGCCGACAGGGCGAACACTGAAGCTTTCTTT. Translated: CASSADRANTEAFF. The full variable domain, its missing parts supplied by reference TRBV2 and TRBJ1-1, is EPEVTQTPSHQVTQMGQEVILRCVPISNHLYFYWYRQILGQKVEFLVSFYNNEISEKSEIFDDQFSVERPDGSNFTLKIRSTKLEDSAMYFCASSADRANTEAFFGQGTRLTVV.

The chain employs TRBV19 and TRBJ2-5; TRBD2 matches 10 bases. Germline V gene lookup returns CDR1 LNHDA and CDR2 SQIVND (reference sequence). The CDR3 length is 15 residues. V shed 5 bases and J 4 bases; nucleotides not matched to a gene: 7. The CDR3 sequence: CASSVAGGRVETQYF. The CDR3 coding sequence is TGTGCCAGTAGTGTAGCGGGAGGTCGGGTAGAGACCCAGTACTTC.

The rearrangement links TRBV19 to TRBJ2-4; no definite D call. CDR1 LNHDA and CDR2 SQIVND come from the germline V gene (reference sequence). This CDR3 contains 16 residues. The germline V and J ends were trimmed by 3 bases and 0 bases, with 12 bases remaining between them. CDR3 loop: CASSIRPTLAKNIQYF. The CDR3 region has the DNA TGTGCCAGTAGTATCCGTCCTACATTAGCCAAAAACATTCAGTACTTC.

The chain uses TRBV4-1 and TRBJ1-4; TRBD1 aligns across 9 bases. The CDR3 spans 16 residues. V trimming: 1 base; J trimming: 7 bases; junction bases outside the gene matches: 7. Germline V gene sequence: CDR1 MGHRA, CDR2 YSYEKL. The CDR3 DNA sequence: TGCGCCAGCAGCCAAGGAGGGGGACAGGGCGGTGAAAAACTGTTTTTT. This translates into CASSQGGGQGGEKLFF.

The rearrangement joins TRBV28 to TRBJ2-7; possibly TRBD2 for D (5 bases). Germline CDR1 is MDHEN and CDR2 is SYDVKM. V was clipped by 5 bases and J by 7 bases, with 24 bases between them. This CDR3 region has 16 residues. The CDR3 sequence is CASSTPSGFPMSEQYF. As DNA, the CDR3 is TGTGCCAGCAGTACCCCCTCGGGGTTCCCAATGAGTGAGCAGTACTTC.

A few counts support this clone. V usage is TRBV2 and J usage is TRBJ1-2; TRBD1 matches at 10 bases. Germline V CDR1 and CDR2: SNHLY, FYNNEI. The CDR3 is made up of 14 amino acids. Trimming at V came to 4 bases and at J to 8 bases, leaving 7 bases not matched to a gene. This CDR3 is CASSVGQGVSGYTF. The CDR3 region has the DNA TGTGCCAGCAGTGTCGGACAGGGGGTCTCGGGCTACACCTTC.

The chain combines TRBV5-4 with TRBJ2-7, with 9 bases fitting TRBD2. The germline gives CDR1 SGHNT, CDR2 YYREEE (reference sequence). The CDR3 extends over 18 amino acids. V was pared by 4 bases and J by 0 bases, with 14 bases of the junction left unmatched. The CDR3 nucleotides read TGTGCCAGCAGCCGAGGAGCGGGACTAGCCCGACGCTCCTACGAGCAGTACTTC. This sequence encodes CASSRGAGLARRSYEQYF. Full variable domain (missing parts from reference TRBV5-4 and TRBJ2-7): ETGVTQSPTHLIKTRGQQVTLRCSSQSGHNTVSWYQQALGQGPQFIFQYYREEENGRGNFPPRFSGLQFPNYSSELNVNALELDDSALYLCASSRGAGLARRSYEQYFGPGTRLTVT.

This rearrangement joins TRBV28 to TRBJ1-2, with D unresolved. The CDR3 is 14 residues long. The ends were cut back, 1 base at V and 4 bases at J, with 10 bases in the middle. In germline, CDR1 is MDHEN, CDR2 SYDVKM. The CDR3 DNA follows: TGTGCCAGCAGTTTATCCGGTTTACTCTATGGCTACACCTTC. Encoded protein: CASSLSGLLYGYTF.

The chain has TRBV5-8 and TRBJ1-5; D is possibly TRBD1 (5 bases). V was shortened by 0 bases and J by 1 base, with 14 bases between the two germline ends. The CDR3 has 17 amino acids. CDR1 and CDR2 from the germline V gene are SGHTS and YDEGEE. In DNA, the CDR3 is TGTGCCAGCAGCTTGGAAATAGGAGGGGAGAGCAATCAGCCCCAGCATTTT. It codes for CASSLEIGGESNQPQHF. Drawing the rest from reference TRBV5-8 and TRBJ1-5, the complete variable domain is EAGVTQSPTHLIKTRGQQATLRCSPISGHTSVYWYQQALGLGLQFLLWYDEGEERNRGNFPPRFSGRQFPNYSSELNVNALELEDSALYLCASSLEIGGESNQPQHFGDGTRLSIL.

The chain links TRBV5-4 to TRBJ2-7; maybe TRBD2 (6 bases). Trimming pared 4 bases from V and 0 bases from J, leaving 14 bases between. Germline lookup yields CDR1 SGHNT and CDR2 YYREEE (reference sequence). The CDR3 has 15 residues. CDR3 in amino acids: CASSTGTLSSYEQYF. In nucleotides, the CDR3 is TGTGCCAGCAGCACCGGGACTCTGAGCTCCTACGAGCAGTACTTC.

This rearrangement joins TRBV4-2 to TRBJ2-1, with 8 bases matching TRBD2. CDR1 is LGHNA and CDR2 is YNFKEQ in the germline V gene. With 0 bases clipped from V and 6 bases from J, the junction kept 10 bases outside the gene matches. This CDR3 comprises 17 residues. In DNA, the CDR3 is TGTGCCAGCAGCCAAGACCCTGGGAAGCGGGGGAGCAATGAGCAGTTCTTC. This encodes CASSQDPGKRGSNEQFF.

The chain uses TRBV5-1 and TRBJ2-7; TRBD1 aligns across 8 bases. The V gene end was trimmed by 4 bases and the J gene end by 3 bases; junction bases not matched to a gene: 6. CDR1 and CDR2 from the germline V gene are SGHRS and YFSETQ. The CDR3 has 14 amino acids. The CDR3 protein is CASSRDGQGYEQYF. The CDR3 DNA reads as TGCGCCAGCAGCCGAGATGGACAGGGCTACGAGCAGTACTTC.

V is TRBV6-4 and J is TRBJ2-7; 8 nucleotides match TRBD1. Germline CDR1 is MRHNA and CDR2 is SNTAGT. V shed 6 bases, J shed 6 bases, and the junction held 13 bases outside the gene matches. The CDR3 runs to 15 residues. The CDR3 reads CASSPPQDRVFEQYF. The CDR3, as DNA: TGTGCCAGCAGCCCCCCCCAGGACAGGGTCTTCGAGCAGTACTTC.

J is TRBJ1-1 and V is TRBV18; D gene ambiguous. Germline V gene sequence: CDR1 KGHSH, CDR2 LQKENI. The CDR3 loop spans 15 amino acids. V was clipped by 2 bases and J by 0 bases, with 10 bases between them. CDR3 sequence (DNA): TGTGCCAGCTCACCAAGGTCAGCTATGAACACTGAAGCTTTCTTT. This sequence encodes CASSPRSAMNTEAFF.

This chain connects TRBV5-4 to TRBJ1-2; possible D gene TRBD1, 6 bases. V shed 0 bases and J shed 7 bases, with 13 bases lying between them. Germline loops: CDR1 SGHNT, CDR2 YYREEE (reference sequence). The CDR3 totals 14 residues. CDR3 amino acids: CASSLAAGALGYTF. Written as DNA, the CDR3 is TGTGCCAGCAGCTTGGCCGCGGGGGCCCTTGGCTACACCTTC.

This clone has just one count. The chain combines TRBV11-2 with TRBJ1-2; TRBD1 agrees at 7 bases. The CDR3 spans 15 residues. V was pared by 6 bases and J by 5 bases, with 12 bases of the junction left unmatched. In germline, CDR1 is SGHAT, CDR2 FQNNGV. The CDR3 spells CASRSAGDRVYGYTF. The CDR3 bases are TGTGCCAGCAGGAGCGCGGGAGACAGGGTGTATGGCTACACCTTC.

The J gene is TRBJ2-1, the V gene TRBV7-2, with 10 bases lining up with TRBD2. Germline V gene lookup returns CDR1 SGHTA and CDR2 FQGNSA. After removal of 4 bases from V and 9 bases from J, the junction contained 9 bases not matched to a gene. The CDR3 totals 15 residues. The CDR3 nucleotides read TGTGCCAGCAGCTCAATAGCGGGGGGAACTATTGAGCAGTTCTTC. It specifies CASSSIAGGTIEQFF.

This clone was detected only once. V and J are TRBV15 and TRBJ2-6; D unclear. V was pared by 3 bases and J by 4 bases, with 16 bases between. CDR1 LNHNV and CDR2 YYDKDF come from the germline V gene (reference sequence). CDR3 length: 17 residues. In DNA, the CDR3 is TGTGCCACCAGCAGCAGGCAGTCCTCCGCCGGGGCCAACGTCCTGACTTTC. Its protein product is CATSSRQSSAGANVLTF.